The 2 T cell receptor beta chains given below trace back to one sample, sequenced in a study of blood T cell repertoires in COVID-19. This table comes from immunoSEQ multiplex PCR, and its TCRdb copy is limited to in-frame clones, with some not included. The sample lists tens of thousands of clones, roughly 87% occurring once. Sequenced input: peripheral blood. All receptors come from a woman aged 55-69 years with COVID-19, enrolled during active disease.

The chain is built from TRBV2 and TRBJ1-2; perhaps TRBD1 as D (6 bases). V lost 9 bases, J lost 4 bases, and 18 bases lay in between. This CDR3 has 14 amino acids. Germline V gene lookup returns CDR1 SNHLY and CDR2 FYNNEI. The CDR3 nucleotides are TGTGCCAGGGGACACGTCGAACGTGTCTATGGCTACACCTTC. Residues: CARGHVERVYGYTF.

The count of this clone is one. The rearrangement joins TRBV7-8 to TRBJ2-1, with 12 bases lining up with TRBD1. Germline V gives CDR1 SGHVS, CDR2 FQNEAQ. The V and J ends lost 5 bases and 8 bases, in that order; junction bases with no gene match: 13. The CDR3 spans 17 residues. The CDR3 region is CASSLSWDRGRVDEQFF. Written as DNA, the CDR3 is TGTGCCAGCAGCCTTAGTTGGGACAGGGGGCGTGTTGATGAGCAGTTCTTC.